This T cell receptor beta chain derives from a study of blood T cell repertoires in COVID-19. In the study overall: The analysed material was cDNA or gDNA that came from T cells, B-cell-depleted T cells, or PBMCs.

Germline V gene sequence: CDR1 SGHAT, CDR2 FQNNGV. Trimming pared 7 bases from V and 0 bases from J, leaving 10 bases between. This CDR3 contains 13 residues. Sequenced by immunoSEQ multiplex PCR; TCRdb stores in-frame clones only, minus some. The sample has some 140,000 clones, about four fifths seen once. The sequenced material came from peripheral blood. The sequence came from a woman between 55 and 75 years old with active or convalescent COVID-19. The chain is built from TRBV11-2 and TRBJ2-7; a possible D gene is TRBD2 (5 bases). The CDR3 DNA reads TGTGCCAGCAACTTGGGGAGCTCCTACGAGCAGTACTTC. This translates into CASNLGSSYEQYF.